The 21 T cell receptor beta chains listed next were all sequenced from one sample in a study of blood T cell repertoires in COVID-19 (dated by TCRdb to the early 2020s). Receptors were amplified or captured by the immunoSEQ multiplex PCR assay. As stored in TCRdb, this immuneACCESS dataset retains in-frame rearrangements with V and J assigned. A fraction of the clones does not appear; measured against another copy, unresolved V genes explain less than half of the discrepancy, and the remainder lacks a known reason. The sample profile shows about 63,000 clones; roughly 85% of them were found once. The top ten hold about 31% of the sample. The sample taken for sequencing was peripheral blood. The source of these receptors is a human donor in a cohort sampled during active COVID-19.

This sequence joins TRBV6-5 and TRBJ2-3, with a tentative D call TRBD2 (5 bases). The germline gives CDR1 MNHEY, CDR2 SVGAGI. Trimming left V 7 bases short and J 2 bases short, with 10 bases between. There are 13 residues in the CDR3. CDR3 region: CASKRGYTDTQYF. Here the CDR3 DNA reads TGTGCCAGCAAACGGGGTTACACAGATACGCAGTATTTT.

The gene calls are TRBV19 and TRBJ2-5; 7 positions match TRBD2. Germline CDR1 reads LNHDA; CDR2 reads SQIVND (reference sequence). Unmatched junction bases numbered 4, after V lost 1 base and J lost 2 bases. This CDR3 contains 15 residues. CDR3 in DNA: TGTGCCAGTAGTATAGTTGGTAGCGGGCAAGAGACCCAGTACTTC. Its translation: CASSIVGSGQETQYF.

This clone has ten or more counts. The chain has TRBV28 and TRBJ1-2; 7 nucleotides agree with TRBD1. The V gene end was trimmed by 6 bases and the J gene end by 4 bases; junction bases not matched to a gene: 11. Germline CDR1 reads MDHEN; CDR2 reads SYDVKM. This CDR3 has 15 amino acids. CDR3 sequence (DNA): TGTGCCAGCAGGGTGACAGGGAGTCAGTTCTATGGCTACACCTTC. Translating it yields CASRVTGSQFYGYTF.

The rearrangement uses TRBV7-9 and TRBJ2-1; weak D call: TRBD2 (6 bases). The CDR3 length is 18 residues. Germline loops: CDR1 SEHNR, CDR2 FQNEAQ (reference sequence). The V end was cut by 4 bases, the J end by 6 bases, with 25 bases between. The DNA of the CDR3 is TGTGCCAGCAGCTACGATTCCCTGACTGAGTTGCGGGGCAATGAGCAGTTCTTC. As protein: CASSYDSLTELRGNEQFF.

This sequence joins TRBV30 and TRBJ1-5; no reliable D call. CDR1 GTSNPN and CDR2 SVGIG come from the germline V gene (reference sequence). The CDR3 is 14 residues long. V lost 0 bases and J lost 0, with 6 bases in between. The CDR3 nucleotides read TGTGCCTGGAGTGTACTCCGTAGCAATCAGCCCCAGCATTTT. As protein: CAWSVLRSNQPQHF.

J is TRBJ2-7 and V is TRBV11-2; 9 nucleotides match TRBD1. This CDR3 is 15 amino acids long. Germline lookup yields CDR1 SGHAT and CDR2 FQNNGV. V shed 1 base, J shed 2 bases, and the junction held 3 bases outside the gene matches. CDR3 coding DNA: TGTGCCAGCAGCTTAGTGGGACAGGGTACCTACGAGCAGTACTTC. Its protein is CASSLVGQGTYEQYF.

This clone was detected ten times or more. J is TRBJ1-2 and V is TRBV15; no firm D call. The CDR3 loop spans 16 amino acids. Per germline, CDR1 LNHNV and CDR2 YYDKDF (reference sequence). V lost 0 bases and J 4 bases, leaving 15 bases between the germline ends. The CDR3 is CATSRDKAGSTYGYTF. The CDR3 DNA reads TGTGCCACCAGCAGAGATAAAGCCGGGTCCACCTATGGCTACACCTTC. Complete variable domain (other parts from reference TRBV15 and TRBJ1-2): DAMVIQNPRYQVTQFGKPVTLSCSQTLNHNVMYWYQQKSSQAPKLLFHYYDKDFNNEADTPDNFQSRRPNTSFCFLDIRSPGLGDTAMYLCATSRDKAGSTYGYTFGSGTRLTVV.

The V and J genes are TRBV28 and TRBJ2-3; TRBD2 agrees at 7 bases. With 6 bases clipped from V and 3 bases from J, the junction kept 12 bases outside the gene matches. From germline, CDR1 is MDHEN and CDR2 SYDVKM. This CDR3 is built from 16 residues. The chain's CDR3 is CASSPSGGRRTDTQYF. The CDR3 DNA reads as TGTGCCAGCAGCCCCTCGGGGGGAAGGCGGACAGATACGCAGTATTTT.

The V gene is TRBV6-5, the J gene TRBJ2-5, with 10 bases fitting TRBD1. Germline V CDR1 and CDR2: MNHEY, SVGAGI. After removal of 6 bases from V and 5 bases from J, the junction contained 9 bases not matched to a gene. The CDR3 extends over 15 amino acids. The CDR3 here is CASSPDRGPVETQYF. CDR3 in DNA: TGTGCCAGCAGCCCAGACAGGGGGCCGGTCGAGACCCAGTACTTC.

V and J are TRBV15 and TRBJ2-7; 12 bases are shared with TRBD1. This CDR3 spans 14 amino acids. Germline CDR1 LNHNV, CDR2 YYDKDF (reference sequence). The V and J ends lost 5 bases and 7 bases, in that order; junction bases with no gene match: 6. CDR3 residues: CATSWDRGLSEQYF. CDR3 DNA sequence: TGTGCCACCAGCTGGGACAGGGGGCTGAGTGAGCAGTACTTC. Full variable domain (missing parts from reference TRBV15 and TRBJ2-7): DAMVIQNPRYQVTQFGKPVTLSCSQTLNHNVMYWYQQKSSQAPKLLFHYYDKDFNNEADTPDNFQSRRPNTSFCFLDIRSPGLGDTAMYLCATSWDRGLSEQYFGPGTRLTVT.

This clone has just one count. The V and J genes are TRBV19 and TRBJ2-1; 15 bases are shared with TRBD2. V lost 6 bases to trimming and J lost 6 bases; unmatched junction nucleotides: 3. This CDR3 is built from 15 residues. Germline assignment: CDR1 LNHDA and CDR2 SQIVND (reference sequence). The CDR3 region has the DNA TGTGCCAGTAGACTGGGACTAGCGGGAGGCAATGAGCAGTTCTTC. It is translated as CASRLGLAGGNEQFF.

J is TRBJ2-2 and V is TRBV29-1, with 11 nucleotides matching TRBD2. CDR1 SQVTM and CDR2 ANQGSEA come from the germline V gene. Germline trimming cut 7 bases from V and 4 bases from J; bases unmatched to any gene: 11. The CDR3 extends over 16 amino acids. The CDR3: CSANRLAGGSTGELFF. CDR3 coding DNA: TGCAGCGCCAATCGGCTAGCGGGAGGTTCCACCGGGGAGCTGTTTTTT.

The genes are TRBV6-6 and TRBJ1-1; TRBD1 agrees at 11 bases. V was clipped by 7 bases and J by 5 bases; unmatched bases: 6. The CDR3 runs to 14 residues. The germline CDR1 and CDR2 sequences are MNHNY and SVGAGI (reference sequence). In DNA, the CDR3 is TGTGCCAGCAACCAGGACAGGGGGCGTACTGAAGCTTTCTTT. This encodes CASNQDRGRTEAFF.

This sequence joins TRBV7-8 and TRBJ1-5; D possibly corresponds to TRBD1 (5 bases). This CDR3 is 16 amino acids long. Trimming left V 5 bases short and J 4 bases short, with 18 bases between. Germline-derived CDR1 and CDR2 are SGHVS and FQNEAQ. This CDR3 is CASSPTGGGKNQPQHF. CDR3 sequence (DNA): TGTGCCAGCAGCCCGACTGGGGGGGGGAAGAATCAGCCCCAGCATTTT.

The chain is built from TRBV6-1 and TRBJ2-5; possibly TRBD1 for D (6 bases). V was trimmed by 3 bases and J by 0 bases, leaving 14 bases between them. CDR1 is MNHNS, CDR2 SASEGT, per germline. The CDR3 spans 16 residues. The CDR3 here is CASSDPRDTDQETQYF. The CDR3 bases are TGTGCCAGCAGTGACCCCCGGGACACTGACCAAGAGACCCAGTACTTC.

The V and J genes are TRBV7-2 and TRBJ1-4, with D perhaps matching TRBD1 (6 bases). The germline V and J ends were trimmed by 5 bases and 7 bases, with 14 bases remaining between them. The CDR3 sequence is 14 residues long. Germline values: CDR1 SGHTA, CDR2 FQGNSA. The CDR3 sequence is CASSPQGRGEKLFF. The CDR3 DNA sequence: TGTGCCAGCAGCCCACAGGGACGCGGTGAAAAACTGTTTTTT.

The V call is TRBV25-1, the J call TRBJ2-7; D perhaps matches TRBD1 (8 bases). Germline lookup yields CDR1 MGHDK and CDR2 SYGVNS. CDR3 length: 13 amino acids. The CDR3 here is CATGGDNSYEQYF. DNA of the CDR3: TGTGCAACAGGGGGGGACAACTCCTACGAGCAGTACTTC.

CDR3 bases: TGTGCCAGCAGTTACAGGGGTAGCTCCTACAATGAGCAGTTCTTC. This gives the protein CASSYRGSSYNEQFF. The rearrangement uses TRBV6-5 and TRBJ2-1; D might be TRBD1 (5 bases). V was clipped by 2 bases and J by 0 bases, with 8 bases between them. The CDR3 length is 15 residues. Germline loops: CDR1 MNHEY, CDR2 SVGAGI.

This clone was counted a single time. The chain recombines TRBV29-1 with TRBJ2-5; 15 bases are shared with TRBD2. Per germline, CDR1 SQVTM and CDR2 ANQGSEA. Losses at the gene ends were 7 bases for V and 5 bases for J; bases not matched to a gene: 8. This CDR3 comprises 15 residues. The CDR3 DNA reads as TGCAGCGGGGGGGGACTAGCGGGAGGTTACGAGACCCAGTACTTC. Residues: CSGGGLAGGYETQYF.

This clone showed up just once. This chain joins TRBV28 and TRBJ2-3; no clear D. CDR1 is MDHEN and CDR2 is SYDVKM in the germline V gene. This CDR3 has 14 amino acids. V was pared by 6 bases and J by 2 bases, with 12 bases between. The CDR3 spells CASSRVGPTDTQYF. As DNA, the CDR3 is TGTGCCAGCAGCCGGGTAGGCCCCACAGATACGCAGTATTTT.

The chain combines TRBV28 with TRBJ2-7; the match to TRBD2 covers 11 bases. V shed 6 bases, J shed 3 bases, and the junction held 22 bases outside the gene matches. The germline V gene encodes CDR1 MDHEN and CDR2 SYDVKM. This CDR3 contains 20 residues. CDR3 sequence reads: CASSLQGDRPGLADLYEQYF. In DNA form, the CDR3 reads TGTGCCAGCAGCTTACAGGGGGATCGGCCGGGACTAGCGGACCTCTACGAGCAGTACTTC.